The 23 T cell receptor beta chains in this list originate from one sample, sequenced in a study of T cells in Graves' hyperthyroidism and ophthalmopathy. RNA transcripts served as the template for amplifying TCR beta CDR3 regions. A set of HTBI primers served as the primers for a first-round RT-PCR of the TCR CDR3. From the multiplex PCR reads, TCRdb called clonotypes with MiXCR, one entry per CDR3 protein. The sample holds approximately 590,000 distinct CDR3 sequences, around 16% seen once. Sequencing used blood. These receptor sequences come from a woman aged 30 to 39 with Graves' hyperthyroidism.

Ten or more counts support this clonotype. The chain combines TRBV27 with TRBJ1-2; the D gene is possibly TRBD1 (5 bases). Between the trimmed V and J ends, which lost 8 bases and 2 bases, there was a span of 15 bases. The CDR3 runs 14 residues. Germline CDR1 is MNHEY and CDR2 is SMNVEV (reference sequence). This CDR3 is CASRQGGLNYGYTF. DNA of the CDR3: TGTGCCAGCCGTCAGGGAGGGCTGAACTATGGCTACACCTTC.

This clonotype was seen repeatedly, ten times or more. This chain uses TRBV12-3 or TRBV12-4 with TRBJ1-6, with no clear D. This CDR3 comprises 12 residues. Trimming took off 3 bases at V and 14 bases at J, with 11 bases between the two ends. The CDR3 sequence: CASSFETSTLHF. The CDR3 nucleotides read TGTGCCAGCAGTTTTGAGACGTCGACCCTCCACTTT.

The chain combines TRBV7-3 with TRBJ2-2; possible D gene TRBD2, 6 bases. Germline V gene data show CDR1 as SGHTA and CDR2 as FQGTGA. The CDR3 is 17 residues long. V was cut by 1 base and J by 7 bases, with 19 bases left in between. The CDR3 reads CASSLSGGVPAGGELFF. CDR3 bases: TGTGCCAGCAGCTTAAGTGGCGGGGTCCCGGCCGGCGGGGAGCTGTTTTTT.

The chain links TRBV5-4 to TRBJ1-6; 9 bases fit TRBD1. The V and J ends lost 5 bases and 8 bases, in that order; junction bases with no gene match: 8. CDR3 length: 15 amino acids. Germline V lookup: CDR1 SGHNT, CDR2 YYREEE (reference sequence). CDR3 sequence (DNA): TGTGCCAGCAGTCTTTCGGGACAGGGTCATTCACCCCTCCACTTT. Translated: CASSLSGQGHSPLHF.

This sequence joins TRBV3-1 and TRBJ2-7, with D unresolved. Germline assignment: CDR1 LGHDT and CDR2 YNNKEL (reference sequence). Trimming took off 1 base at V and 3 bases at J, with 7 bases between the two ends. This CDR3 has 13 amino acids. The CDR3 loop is CASSQARDYEQYF. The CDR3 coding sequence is TGTGCCAGCAGCCAAGCAAGGGACTACGAGCAGTACTTC.

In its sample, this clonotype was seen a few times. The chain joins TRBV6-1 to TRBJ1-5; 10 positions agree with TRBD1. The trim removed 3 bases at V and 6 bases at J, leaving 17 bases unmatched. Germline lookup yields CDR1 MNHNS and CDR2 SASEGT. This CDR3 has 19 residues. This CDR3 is CASSDIYVVVTGGSQPQHF. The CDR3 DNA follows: TGTGCCAGCAGTGATATTTATGTGGTCGTGACAGGGGGCAGTCAGCCCCAGCATTTT.

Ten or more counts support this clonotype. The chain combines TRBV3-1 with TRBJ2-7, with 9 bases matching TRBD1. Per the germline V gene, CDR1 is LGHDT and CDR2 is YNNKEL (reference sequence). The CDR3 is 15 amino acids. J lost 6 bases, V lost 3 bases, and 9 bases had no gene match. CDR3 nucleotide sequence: TGTGCCAGCAGCCACTTCCGACAGGGGGTAGGCGAGCAGTACTTC. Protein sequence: CASSHFRQGVGEQYF.

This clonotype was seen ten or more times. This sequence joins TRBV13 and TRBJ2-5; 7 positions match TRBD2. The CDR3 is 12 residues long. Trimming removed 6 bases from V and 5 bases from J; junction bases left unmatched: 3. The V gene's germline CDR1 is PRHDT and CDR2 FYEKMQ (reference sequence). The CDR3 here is CASRREGETQYF. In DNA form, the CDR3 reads TGTGCCAGCAGAAGGGAGGGCGAGACCCAGTACTTC.

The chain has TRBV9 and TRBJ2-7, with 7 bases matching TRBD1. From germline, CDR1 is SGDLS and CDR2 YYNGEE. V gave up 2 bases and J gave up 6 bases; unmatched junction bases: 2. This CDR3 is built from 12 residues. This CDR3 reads CASSVGQAEQYF. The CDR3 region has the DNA TGTGCCAGCAGCGTCGGACAGGCCGAGCAGTACTTC.

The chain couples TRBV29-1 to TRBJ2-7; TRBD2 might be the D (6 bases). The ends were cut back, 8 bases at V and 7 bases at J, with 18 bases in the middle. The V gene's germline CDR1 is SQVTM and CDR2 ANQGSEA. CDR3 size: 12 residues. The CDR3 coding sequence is TGCAGCTACCGGGACTCTCTAGGGGAGCAGTACTTC. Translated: CSYRDSLGEQYF.

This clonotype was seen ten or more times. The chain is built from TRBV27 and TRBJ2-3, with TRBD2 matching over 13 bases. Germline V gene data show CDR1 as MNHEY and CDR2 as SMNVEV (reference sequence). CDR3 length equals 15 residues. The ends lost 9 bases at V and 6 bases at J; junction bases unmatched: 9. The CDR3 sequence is CASTGLAGATDTQYF. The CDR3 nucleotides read TGTGCCAGTACCGGACTAGCGGGAGCAACGGATACGCAGTATTTT.

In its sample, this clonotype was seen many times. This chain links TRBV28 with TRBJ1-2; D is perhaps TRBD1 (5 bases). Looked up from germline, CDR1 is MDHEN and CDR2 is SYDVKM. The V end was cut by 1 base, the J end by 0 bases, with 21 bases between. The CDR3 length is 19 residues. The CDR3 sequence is CASSLSQGRAWAANYGYTF. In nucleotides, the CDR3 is TGTGCCAGCAGTTTATCTCAGGGACGGGCCTGGGCAGCTAACTATGGCTACACCTTC.

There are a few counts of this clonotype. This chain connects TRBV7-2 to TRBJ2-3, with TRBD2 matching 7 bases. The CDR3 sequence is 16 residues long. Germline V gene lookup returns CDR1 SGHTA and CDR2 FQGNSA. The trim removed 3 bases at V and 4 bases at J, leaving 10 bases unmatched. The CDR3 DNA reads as TGTGCCAGCAGCTTGGGCGGGAGTTTCTATTCAGATACGCAGTATTTT. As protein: CASSLGGSFYSDTQYF. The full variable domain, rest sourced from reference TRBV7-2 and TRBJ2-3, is GAGVSQSPSNKVTEKGKDVELRCDPISGHTALYWYRQSLGQGLEFLIYFQGNSAPDKSGLPSDRFSAERTGGSVSTLTIQRTQQEDSAVYLCASSLGGSFYSDTQYFGPGTRLTVL.

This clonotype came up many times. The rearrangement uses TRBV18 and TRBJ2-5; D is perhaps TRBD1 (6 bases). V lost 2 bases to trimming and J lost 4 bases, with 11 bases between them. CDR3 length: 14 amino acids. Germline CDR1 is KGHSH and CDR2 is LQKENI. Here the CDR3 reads CASSPRGSSETQYF. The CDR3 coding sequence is TGTGCCAGCTCACCAAGGGGGAGTTCAGAGACCCAGTACTTC.

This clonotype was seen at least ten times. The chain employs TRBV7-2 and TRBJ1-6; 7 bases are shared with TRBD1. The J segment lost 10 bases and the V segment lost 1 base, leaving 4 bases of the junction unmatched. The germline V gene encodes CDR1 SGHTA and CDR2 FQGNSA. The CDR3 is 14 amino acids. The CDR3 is CASSLGQGSSPLHF. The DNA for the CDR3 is TGTGCCAGCAGCTTAGGACAGGGCTCCTCACCCCTCCACTTT.

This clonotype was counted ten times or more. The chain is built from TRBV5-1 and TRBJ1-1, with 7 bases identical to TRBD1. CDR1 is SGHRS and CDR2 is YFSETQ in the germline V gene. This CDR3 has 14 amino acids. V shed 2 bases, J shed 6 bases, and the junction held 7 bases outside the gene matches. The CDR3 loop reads CASSFGQVNSEAFF. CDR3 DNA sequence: TGCGCCAGCAGCTTTGGACAGGTGAATTCTGAAGCTTTCTTT.

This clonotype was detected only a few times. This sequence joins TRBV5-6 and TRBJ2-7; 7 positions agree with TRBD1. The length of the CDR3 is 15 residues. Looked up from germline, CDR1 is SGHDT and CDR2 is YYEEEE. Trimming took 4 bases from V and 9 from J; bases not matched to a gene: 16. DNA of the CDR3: TGTGCCAGCAGCGTTGGGACAGTGGGGGTTACGAGGCAGTACTTC. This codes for CASSVGTVGVTRQYF.

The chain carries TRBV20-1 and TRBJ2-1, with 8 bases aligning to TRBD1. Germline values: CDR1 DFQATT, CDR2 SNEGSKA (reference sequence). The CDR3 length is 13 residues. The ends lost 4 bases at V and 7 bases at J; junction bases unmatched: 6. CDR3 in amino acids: CSATRTGRNEQFF. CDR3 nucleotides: TGCAGTGCTACCAGGACAGGGAGGAATGAGCAGTTCTTC.

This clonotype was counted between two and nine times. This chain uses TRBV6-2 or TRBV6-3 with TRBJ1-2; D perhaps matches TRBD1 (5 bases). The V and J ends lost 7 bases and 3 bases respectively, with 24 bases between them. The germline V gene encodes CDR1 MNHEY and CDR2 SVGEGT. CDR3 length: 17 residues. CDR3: CASKLPGQALDDYGYTF. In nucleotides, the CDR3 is TGTGCCAGCAAACTTCCGGGGCAGGCGCTGGATGACTATGGCTACACCTTC.

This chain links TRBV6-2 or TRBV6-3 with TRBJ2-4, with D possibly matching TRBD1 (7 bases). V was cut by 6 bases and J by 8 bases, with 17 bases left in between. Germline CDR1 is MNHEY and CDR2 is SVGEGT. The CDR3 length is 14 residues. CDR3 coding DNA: TGTGCCAGCAGGGCAGGGGGGATGAGGGACATTCAGTACTTC. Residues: CASRAGGMRDIQYF.

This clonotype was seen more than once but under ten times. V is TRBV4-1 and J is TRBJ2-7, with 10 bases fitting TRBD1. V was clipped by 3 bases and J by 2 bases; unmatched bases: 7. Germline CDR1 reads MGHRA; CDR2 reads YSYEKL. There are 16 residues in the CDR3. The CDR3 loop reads CASSHRGQGRAYEQYF. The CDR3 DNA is TGCGCCAGCAGCCACCGGGGACAGGGGAGAGCCTACGAGCAGTACTTC.

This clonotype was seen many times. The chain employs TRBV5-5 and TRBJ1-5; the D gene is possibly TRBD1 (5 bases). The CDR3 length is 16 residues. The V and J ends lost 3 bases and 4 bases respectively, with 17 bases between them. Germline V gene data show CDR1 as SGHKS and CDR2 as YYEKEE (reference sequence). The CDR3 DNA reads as TGTGCCAGCAGCTCCACCCGGGGGGGAGGGAATCAGCCCCAGCATTTT. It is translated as CASSSTRGGGNQPQHF.

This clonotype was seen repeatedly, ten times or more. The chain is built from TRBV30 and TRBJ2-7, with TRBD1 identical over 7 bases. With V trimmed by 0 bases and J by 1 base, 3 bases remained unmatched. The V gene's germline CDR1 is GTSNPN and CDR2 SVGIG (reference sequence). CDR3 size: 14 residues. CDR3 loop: CAWSVQGWSYEQYF. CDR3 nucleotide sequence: TGTGCCTGGAGTGTACAGGGGTGGTCCTACGAGCAGTACTTC.